This T cell receptor (beta chain) was found in a study of identical twins. Study outcomes and limitations: Cord blood's abundant beta clonotypes had fewer insertions, unlike memory repertoires. Weaker excess twin sharing was seen among beta out-of-frame sequences.

On this clonotype itself: What it recognizes is unknown.

Unique molecular identifiers were present on the cDNA, and a universal primer site came from template switching. TCRdb reanalysed the 5' RACE reads using MiXCR and keeps one entry per CDR3 protein. The table lists approximately 500,000 distinct CDR3 sequences, about 24% of them singletons, with over 2.5% in the top ten. CDR3 size: 13 residues. Germline-derived CDR1 and CDR2 are KGHSH and LQKENI. Trimming stripped 3 bases from V and 3 bases from J, with 9 bases between. The data were also submitted as part of a second study, on T cells expressing NK-cell markers. That report notes: Of the CD8+ T cells in over five donors, roughly 1.0-7.5% belonged to dominant NKG2C+ clonotypes.

The genes are TRBV18 and TRBJ2-7; D is unresolved. The source material was CD4+ T cells sorted from blood. The TCR sequence derives from a woman younger than 30 in good health. CDR3 sequence reads: CASSPSANYEQYF. Here the CDR3 DNA reads TGTGCCAGCTCACCTTCCGCCAACTACGAGCAGTACTTC.